What follows are 28 T cell receptor beta chains derived from one specimen sequenced in a study of CD8+ T cells in alopecia areata. Extracted from the samples, RNA was reverse transcribed into cDNA to serve as the sequencing template. Measured with immunoSEQ multiplex PCR; TCRdb has only the in-frame clones, and not every one. Of some 110,000 clones listed, approximately 59% are singletons. Sample treatment: oral pan-JAK inhibitor, 5-10 mg twice daily. The sequencing here drew on CD8+ T cells sorted from blood, taken at week 4, from a patient treated with tofacitinib. These receptors were obtained from a human donor with alopecia areata.

This chain joins TRBV29-1 and TRBJ1-2, with D tentatively TRBD1 (6 bases). Trimming stripped 8 bases from V and 5 bases from J, with 18 bases between. In germline, CDR1 is SQVTM, CDR2 ANQGSEA. The CDR3 is 13 amino acids. This CDR3 is CSTPSGVGYGYTF. Written as DNA, the CDR3 is TGCAGCACACCCTCAGGGGTTGGGTATGGCTACACCTTC.

V and J are TRBV30 and TRBJ1-1; TRBD1 agrees at 8 bases. Per the germline V gene, CDR1 is GTSNPN and CDR2 is SVGIG (reference sequence). The CDR3 spans 14 residues. V dropped 5 bases and J dropped 4; count of bases not matched to a gene: 9. The CDR3 nucleotides read TGTGCCTGGGGAAGGACAGGGCTTACCACTGAAGCTTTCTTT. Its translation: CAWGRTGLTTEAFF.

This chain joins TRBV29-1 and TRBJ1-1; no definite D call. The CDR3 runs to 12 residues. The V gene lost 4 bases and the J gene lost 1 base, with 7 bases spanning the gap. Germline V lookup: CDR1 SQVTM, CDR2 ANQGSEA. The CDR3 region is CSVVRRNTEAFF. CDR3 DNA: TGCAGCGTTGTAAGGAGGAACACTGAAGCTTTCTTT.

V is TRBV7-9 and J is TRBJ2-6, with D possibly TRBD1 on 6 matching bases. This CDR3 has 17 residues. The germline CDR1 and CDR2 sequences are SEHNR and FQNEAQ (reference sequence). Trimming stripped 3 bases from V and 0 bases from J, with 12 bases between. The CDR3: CASSFRDTLSGANVLTF. CDR3 DNA: TGTGCCAGCAGCTTCCGGGACACCCTCTCTGGGGCCAACGTCCTGACTTTC.

On this clone itself: Mismatch with germline at one junction end may stem from a read error. The chain combines TRBV4-1 with TRBJ1-4, with D perhaps matching TRBD1 (5 bases). Germline V gene sequence: CDR1 MGHRA, CDR2 YSYEKL. The length of the CDR3 is 11 residues. The CDR3 loop reads CASSHGWDVSF. In DNA, the CDR3 is TGCGCCAGCAGCCACGGGTGGGACGTCAGTTTT.

Only one count was recorded for this clone. The V and J genes are TRBV29-1 and TRBJ1-1; maybe TRBD1 (5 bases). The CDR3 contains 13 residues. The V end lost 3 bases, the J end lost 6 bases, and 14 bases lay between the germline ends. CDR1 and CDR2 (germline): SQVTM, ANQGSEA. This CDR3 reads CSVDGRDIPEAFF. CDR3 bases: TGCAGCGTTGATGGCAGGGATATTCCTGAAGCTTTCTTT.

The gene calls are TRBV30 and TRBJ1-4, with 7 bases aligning to TRBD1. This CDR3 contains 15 residues. In germline, CDR1 is GTSNPN, CDR2 SVGIG (reference sequence). V gave up 3 bases and J gave up 0 bases; unmatched junction bases: 4. The CDR3 coding sequence is TGTGCCTGGAGGGCCGGGACAGCAACTAATGAAAAACTGTTTTTT. Translating it yields CAWRAGTATNEKLFF. Full variable domain (remainder filled in from reference TRBV30 and TRBJ1-4): SQTIHQWPATLVQPVGSPLSLECTVEGTSNPNLYWYRQAAGRGLQLLFYSVGIGQISSEVPQNLSASRPQDRQFILSSKKLLLSDSGFYLCAWRAGTATNEKLFFGSGTQLSVL.

The rearrangement joins TRBV6-5 to TRBJ2-5, with D unclear. The CDR3 spans 12 residues. CDR1 and CDR2 (germline): MNHEY, SVGAGI. With 8 bases removed from V and 1 base from J, the gap between germline ends came to 8 bases. CDR3 loop: CASGDSQETQYF. The CDR3 bases are TGTGCCAGCGGTGACTCCCAAGAGACCCAGTACTTC.

CDR3: CSVEEGNSYEQYF. The CDR3 DNA reads as TGCAGCGTTGAAGAGGGAAACTCCTACGAGCAGTACTTC. This rearrangement joins TRBV29-1 to TRBJ2-7; D unclear. This CDR3 is 13 amino acids long. Germline V gene sequence: CDR1 SQVTM, CDR2 ANQGSEA. V lost 0 bases and J 0 bases, leaving 6 bases between the germline ends.

The chain carries TRBV5-1 and TRBJ2-7; D gene unclear. Germline V gives CDR1 SGHRS, CDR2 YFSETQ. This CDR3 has 14 residues. With 0 bases removed from V and 0 bases from J, the gap between germline ends came to 7 bases. The chain's CDR3 is CASSLGRSSYEQYF. The DNA for the CDR3 is TGCGCCAGCAGCTTGGGGCGAAGCTCCTACGAGCAGTACTTC. The full variable domain, in which reference TRBV5-1 and TRBJ2-7 provide the parts outside the CDR3, is KAGVTQTPRYLIKTRGQQVTLSCSPISGHRSVSWYQQTPGQGLQFLFEYFSETQRNKGNFPGRFSGRQFSNSRSEMNVSTLELGDSALYLCASSLGRSSYEQYFGPGTRLTVT.

This chain links TRBV4-1 with TRBJ2-7, with TRBD1 identical over 9 bases. With V trimmed by 3 bases and J by 1 base, 4 bases remained unmatched. The CDR3 runs 15 residues. The germline V gene encodes CDR1 MGHRA and CDR2 YSYEKL. The CDR3 bases are TGCGCCAGCAGCCACACCGGGACAGGGTCCTACGAGCAGTACTTC. Protein: CASSHTGTGSYEQYF.

This rearrangement joins TRBV4-2 to TRBJ2-5; possibly TRBD2 for D (6 bases). The germline gives CDR1 LGHNA, CDR2 YNFKEQ. This CDR3 spans 13 amino acids. The ends were cut back, 6 bases at V and 5 bases at J, with 13 bases in the middle. This CDR3 reads CASRGPSEETQYF. DNA for the CDR3: TGTGCCAGCAGAGGTCCTAGCGAGGAGACCCAGTACTTC.

The genes are TRBV29-1 and TRBJ2-5; 16 bases match TRBD2. CDR1 is SQVTM and CDR2 is ANQGSEA in the germline V gene. J gave up 3 bases and V 0 bases, and 4 bases lay outside the gene matches. There are 17 residues in the CDR3. The CDR3 DNA reads as TGCAGCGTTGAAGATAGCGGGACTAGCGGGGGGGAAGAGACCCAGTACTTC. It codes for CSVEDSGTSGGEETQYF.

The J gene is TRBJ1-2, the V gene TRBV27, with D tentatively TRBD1 (6 bases). The germline V gene encodes CDR1 MNHEY and CDR2 SMNVEV (reference sequence). The germline V and J ends were trimmed by 6 bases and 3 bases, with 11 bases remaining between them. The CDR3 contains 13 residues. The CDR3 reads CASRSGADYGYTF. Here the CDR3 DNA reads TGTGCCAGCAGGTCAGGGGCGGACTATGGCTACACCTTC.

This clone appeared a few times. V and J are TRBV29-1 and TRBJ2-3; D remains unclear. CDR1 SQVTM and CDR2 ANQGSEA come from the germline V gene. V was pared by 0 bases and J by 4 bases, with 17 bases between. The CDR3 spans 16 residues. The CDR3 protein is CSVEDAVDSTADTQYF. As DNA, the CDR3 is TGCAGCGTTGAAGATGCGGTAGATAGCACCGCAGATACGCAGTATTTT.

This clone has just one count. The chain joins TRBV11-2 to TRBJ2-5; 9 nucleotides match TRBD2. Unmatched junction bases numbered 8, after V lost 5 bases and J lost 1 base. Germline V gene data show CDR1 as SGHAT and CDR2 as FQNNGV. The CDR3 runs to 16 residues. In DNA form, the CDR3 reads TGTGCCAGCAGCCCCCGACAGCGGGGGGCCCAAGAGACCCAGTACTTC. This encodes CASSPRQRGAQETQYF.

This chain links TRBV29-1 with TRBJ2-7; D is perhaps TRBD1 or TRBD2 (5 bases each). V was shortened by 3 bases and J by 3 bases, with 12 bases between the two germline ends. This CDR3 region has 13 residues. In germline, CDR1 is SQVTM, CDR2 ANQGSEA. The CDR3 sequence is CSVDEGRNYEQYF. The CDR3 bases are TGCAGCGTTGACGAGGGGCGGAACTACGAGCAGTACTTC.

The rearrangement uses TRBV9 and TRBJ1-1; D remains unclear. V dropped 1 base and J dropped 3 bases, with 7 bases sitting between them. The length of the CDR3 is 13 residues. CDR1 and CDR2 from the germline V gene are SGDLS and YYNGEE. CDR3 nucleotide sequence: TGTGCCAGCAGCGTACAGAGTCACACTGAAGCTTTCTTT. Protein product: CASSVQSHTEAFF.

This clone was recorded a few times. This rearrangement joins TRBV2 to TRBJ2-2, with unresolved D. CDR3 length equals 12 residues. V was trimmed by 8 bases and J by 9 bases, leaving 13 bases between them. Germline-derived CDR1 and CDR2 are SNHLY and FYNNEI. CDR3 loop: CASSGLEWELFF. The CDR3 DNA is TGTGCCAGCTCTGGTCTTGAGTGGGAGCTGTTTTTT.

V is TRBV4-1 and J is TRBJ2-4; no firm D call. Trimming cost V 0 bases and J 8 bases, with 14 bases left between them. The germline gives CDR1 MGHRA, CDR2 YSYEKL. The CDR3 totals 15 residues. CDR3 coding DNA: TGCGCCAGCAGCCAAGATTGGCAAGGGTCCGACATTCAGTACTTC. As protein: CASSQDWQGSDIQYF.

This chain links TRBV27 with TRBJ2-7, with 7 bases that match TRBD2. The CDR3 contains 12 residues. CDR1 is MNHEY, CDR2 SMNVEV, per germline (reference sequence). V was clipped by 6 bases and J by 6 bases; unmatched bases: 5. Written as DNA, the CDR3 is TGTGCCAGCAGGGGGGGGTGGGCCGAGCAGTACTTC. This codes for CASRGGWAEQYF.

The sample holds a few counts of this clone. The V call is TRBV29-1, the J call TRBJ1-2; TRBD1 aligns across 8 bases. The V segment lost 6 bases and the J segment 5 bases; nucleotides outside the gene matches: 8. The CDR3 extends over 13 amino acids. Germline V gene lookup returns CDR1 SQVTM and CDR2 ANQGSEA. CDR3 sequence (DNA): TGCAGCGTCGGACCGACAGGGGAGTATGGCTACACCTTC. The encoded protein is CSVGPTGEYGYTF.

This clone was seen a few times. The chain carries TRBV18 and TRBJ2-2; 7 positions agree with TRBD1. CDR1 KGHSH and CDR2 LQKENI come from the germline V gene. This CDR3 has 16 residues. V dropped 3 bases and J dropped 7; count of bases not matched to a gene: 11. The CDR3 region has the DNA TGTGCCAGCTCACCGACGGCACAGGGGCGAAGCGGGGAGCTGTTTTTT. The encoded protein is CASSPTAQGRSGELFF.

The J gene is TRBJ1-2, the V gene TRBV30, with D hard to call. The germline CDR1 and CDR2 sequences are GTSNPN and SVGIG (reference sequence). The CDR3 totals 11 residues. V gave up 6 bases and J gave up 8 bases, with 13 bases separating them. The CDR3 loop reads CACFRESGYTF. In DNA form, the CDR3 reads TGTGCCTGTTTCCGCGAGTCGGGCTACACCTTC. Based on the CDR3 plus reference TRBV30 and TRBJ1-2, the full variable domain is SQTIHQWPATLVQPVGSPLSLECTVEGTSNPNLYWYRQAAGRGLQLLFYSVGIGQISSEVPQNLSASRPQDRQFILSSKKLLLSDSGFYLCACFRESGYTFGSGTRLTVV.

This sequence joins TRBV29-1 and TRBJ1-2; weak D call: TRBD1 (5 bases). The V and J ends lost 3 bases and 3 bases respectively, with 20 bases between them. This CDR3 comprises 16 residues. The germline gives CDR1 SQVTM, CDR2 ANQGSEA. CDR3 in DNA: TGCAGCGTTGATATTGCCCCTCGGGACGGAGACTATGGCTACACCTTC. Translation: CSVDIAPRDGDYGYTF. The variable domain in full, completed from reference TRBV29-1 and TRBJ1-2, reads SAVISQKPSRDICQRGTSLTIQCQVDSQVTMMFWYRQQPGQSLTLIATANQGSEATYESGFVIDKFPISRPNLTFSTLTVSNMSPEDSSIYLCSVDIAPRDGDYGYTFGSGTRLTVV.

The V and J genes are TRBV7-9 and TRBJ2-1; either TRBD1 or TRBD2 may supply D (5 bases each). CDR3 length: 16 residues. Trimming removed 5 bases at V and 3 bases at J, with 17 bases between. CDR1 SEHNR and CDR2 FQNEAQ come from the germline V gene (reference sequence). CDR3 sequence reads: CASSNSRDARYNEQFF. The CDR3 DNA follows: TGTGCCAGCAGCAATTCACGGGACGCACGCTACAATGAGCAGTTCTTC.

CDR3 protein: CASSYGYTF. The DNA for the CDR3 is TGTGCCAGCAGTTATGGCTACACCTTC. The chain joins TRBV28 to TRBJ1-2; no definite D call. The CDR3 length is 9 residues. Germline V CDR1 and CDR2: MDHEN, SYDVKM. V was clipped by 4 bases and J by 6 bases, with 0 bases between them.

This clone was detected once. The V call is TRBV28, the J call TRBJ2-3, with 10 bases that match TRBD2. The V gene's germline CDR1 is MDHEN and CDR2 SYDVKM. With 9 bases clipped from V and 2 bases from J, the junction kept 5 bases outside the gene matches. The CDR3 is 14 amino acids. CDR3 residues: CASSLAGDTDTQYF. For the CDR3, the DNA is TGTGCCAGTTCGCTAGCGGGGGACACAGATACGCAGTATTTT. The full variable domain, completed using reference TRBV28 and TRBJ2-3, is DVKVTQSSRYLVKRTGEKVFLECVQDMDHENMFWYRQDPGLGLRLIYFSYDVKMKEKGDIPEGYSVSREKKERFSLILESASTNQTSMYLCASSLAGDTDTQYFGPGTRLTVL.